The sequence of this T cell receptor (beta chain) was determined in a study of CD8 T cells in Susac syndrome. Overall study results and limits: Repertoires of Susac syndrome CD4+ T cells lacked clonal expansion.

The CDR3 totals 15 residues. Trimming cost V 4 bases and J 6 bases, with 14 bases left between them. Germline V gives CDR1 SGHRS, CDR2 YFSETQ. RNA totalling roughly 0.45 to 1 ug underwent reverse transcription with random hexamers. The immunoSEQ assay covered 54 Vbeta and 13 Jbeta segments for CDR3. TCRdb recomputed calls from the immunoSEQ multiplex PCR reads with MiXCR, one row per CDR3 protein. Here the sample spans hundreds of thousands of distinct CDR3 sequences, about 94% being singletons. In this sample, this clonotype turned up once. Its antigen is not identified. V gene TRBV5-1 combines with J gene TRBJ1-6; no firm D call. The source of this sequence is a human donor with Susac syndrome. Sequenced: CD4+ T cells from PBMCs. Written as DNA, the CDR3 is TGCGCCAGCAGCCCGGCTGGCCTCGCTAATTCACCCCTCCACTTT. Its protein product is CASSPAGLANSPLHF.